Shown below are 26 T cell receptor beta chains from a single sample sequenced in a study of preoperative IRX-2 immunotherapy in early breast cancer. The data were produced by immunoSEQ multiplex PCR, yet TCRdb's version contains in-frame clones alone and is incomplete. The sample has some 11,000 clones, 80% to 85% seen once; the top ten hold 5.6%. The treatment: preoperative locoregional IRX-2 cytokine immunotherapy. The sequencing used lymph node tissue, collected before IRX-2 immunotherapy. The receptors stem from a human donor with breast cancer.

This clone was seen a few times. The V and J genes are TRBV18 and TRBJ2-2, with TRBD2 as a possible D gene (5 bases). Germline-derived CDR1 and CDR2 are KGHSH and LQKENI. V was shortened by 8 bases and J by 0 bases, with 13 bases between the two germline ends. The CDR3 sequence is 15 residues long. The CDR3 region has the DNA TGTGCCAGCCCCCAGGCGGGCTCGAACACCGGGGAGCTGTTTTTT. It is translated as CASPQAGSNTGELFF.

The chain is built from TRBV10-2 and TRBJ2-3, with D tentatively TRBD2 (6 bases). The CDR3 consists of 14 residues. The germline gives CDR1 WSHSY, CDR2 SAAADI. The V and J ends lost 6 bases and 2 bases respectively, with 12 bases between them. The CDR3 nucleotides are TGCGCCAGCAGCACCGGGACTCTCACAGATACGCAGTATTTT. Amino acid sequence: CASSTGTLTDTQYF.

V and J are TRBV11-3 and TRBJ1-5; 8 bases line up with TRBD1. This CDR3 has 16 residues. CDR1 and CDR2 from the germline V gene are SGHNT and YENEEA. The V segment lost 4 bases and the J segment 4 bases; nucleotides outside the gene matches: 9. The CDR3 sequence is CASSSKDRVGNQPQHF. The CDR3 nucleotides read TGTGCCAGCAGCTCAAAGGACAGGGTAGGAAATCAGCCCCAGCATTTT.

The CDR3 DNA reads as TGTGCCAGCAGTTACGGGGGAAGCTCCTACAATGAGCAGTTCTTC. It is translated as CASSYGGSSYNEQFF. The chain recombines TRBV6-8 with TRBJ2-1; D may be TRBD1 or TRBD2 (5 bases each). This CDR3 spans 15 amino acids. V was shortened by 2 bases and J by 0 bases, with 8 bases between the two germline ends. The germline V gene encodes CDR1 MNHGY and CDR2 SAAAGT.

The CDR3 sequence is CASSSGGTGDTEAFF. CDR3 coding DNA: TGTGCCAGCAGTTCGGGGGGTACAGGGGACACTGAAGCTTTCTTT. The rearrangement joins TRBV28 to TRBJ1-1, with 7 bases that match TRBD1. V was clipped by 4 bases and J by 3 bases; unmatched bases: 8. The CDR3 is made up of 15 amino acids. Germline CDR1 reads MDHEN; CDR2 reads SYDVKM. Full variable domain (rest looked up from reference TRBV28 and TRBJ1-1): DVKVTQSSRYLVKRTGEKVFLECVQDMDHENMFWYRQDPGLGLRLIYFSYDVKMKEKGDIPEGYSVSREKKERFSLILESASTNQTSMYLCASSSGGTGDTEAFFGQGTRLTVV.

The V gene is TRBV11-3, the J gene TRBJ2-1, with D unresolved. V was trimmed by 6 bases and J by 0 bases, leaving 9 bases between them. The V gene's germline CDR1 is SGHNT and CDR2 YENEEA. The CDR3 is 14 residues long. The CDR3 region is CASSPSSSYNEQFF. The CDR3, as DNA: TGTGCCAGCAGTCCGAGTAGCTCCTACAATGAGCAGTTCTTC.

This clone appeared a few times. CDR3 sequence: CASSPEGGPPNEKLFF. CDR3 in DNA: TGTGCCAGCTCACCAGAAGGGGGGCCGCCTAATGAAAAACTGTTTTTT. This chain uses TRBV18 with TRBJ1-4; a weak D match, TRBD1 (6 bases). Germline loops: CDR1 KGHSH, CDR2 LQKENI. Trimming shortened V by 2 bases and J by 3 bases, and 13 bases separated the two germline ends. CDR3 length equals 16 residues.

The chain combines TRBV6-8 with TRBJ2-7; the D gene is possibly TRBD2 (6 bases). The CDR3 is 15 amino acids. V gave up 2 bases and J gave up 2 bases, with 13 bases separating them. Germline loops: CDR1 MNHGY, CDR2 SAAAGT. CDR3 sequence (DNA): TGTGCCAGCAGTTACGATGGCGGGAAACCCTACGAGCAGTACTTC. This sequence encodes CASSYDGGKPYEQYF.

The CDR3 DNA sequence: TGTGCCAGCAGGACAGGGGTGGAAAACTATGGCTACACCTTC. This gives the protein CASRTGVENYGYTF. The J gene is TRBJ1-2, the V gene TRBV6-8, with TRBD1 matching over 8 bases. The germline V gene has CDR1 MNHGY and CDR2 SAAAGT. The CDR3 length is 14 residues. Trimming took 6 bases from V and 2 from J; bases not matched to a gene: 5.

Of note for this clone: A junction end diverges from the germline sequence, so it may reflect a read error. The chain carries TRBV7-1 and TRBJ1-2, with D perhaps TRBD1 (6 bases). TRBV7-1 is flagged as an ORF with uncertain function. The CDR3 is made up of 13 amino acids. The CDR3 bases are TGTGCCAACAGCTTTGGACAGAACTATGGCTACACCTTC. As protein: CANSFGQNYGYTF.

This chain connects TRBV6-8 to TRBJ2-7; D is ambiguous. The V end was cut by 6 bases, the J end by 3 bases, with 24 bases between. The germline gives CDR1 MNHGY, CDR2 SAAAGT. The length of the CDR3 is 17 residues. The CDR3 loop is CASRLSTATKNDYEQYF. CDR3 DNA: TGTGCCAGCAGACTATCGACGGCAACCAAAAACGACTACGAGCAGTACTTC.

V is TRBV11-3 and J is TRBJ2-2; 7 positions agree with TRBD2. Looked up from germline, CDR1 is SGHNT and CDR2 is YENEEA. The CDR3 totals 14 residues. With 5 bases clipped from V and 4 bases from J, the junction kept 4 bases outside the gene matches. The CDR3 coding sequence is TGTGCCAGCAGCCAGCGGGATGGCACCGGGGAGCTGTTTTTT. Translated: CASSQRDGTGELFF.

V is TRBV7-1 and J is TRBJ2-4, with unresolved D. TRBV7-1 qualifies as an ORF whose function is uncertain. CDR3 length: 15 residues. Deletions cut 4 bases from V and 6 bases from J, with 16 bases between. CDR3 amino acids: CASSLDPGRPNIQYF. The CDR3 DNA sequence: TGTGCCAGCAGCTTAGATCCTGGCAGACCAAACATTCAGTACTTC.

This chain connects TRBV7-4 to TRBJ2-7, with TRBD2 matching over 11 bases. Germline loops: CDR1 SGHVT, CDR2 SQSDAQ. CDR3 length: 21 residues. The V and J ends lost 3 bases and 0 bases, in that order; junction bases with no gene match: 19. CDR3 nucleotides: TGTGCCAGCAGCTTTATCTTAGCGGGAGGGCCCAGCCCGAGGAGCTCCTACGAGCAGTACTTC. It translates to CASSFILAGGPSPRSSYEQYF.

V usage is TRBV7-7 and J usage is TRBJ2-2; 8 nucleotides line up with TRBD1. Looked up from germline, CDR1 is SSHAT and CDR2 is FNYEAQ (reference sequence). The CDR3 runs to 14 residues. V lost 2 bases to trimming and J lost 5 bases; unmatched junction nucleotides: 1. The CDR3 bases are TGTGCCAGCAGCTTAAGACAGGGGACCGGGGAGCTGTTTTTT. Translating gives CASSLRQGTGELFF.

The chain is built from TRBV6-8 and TRBJ1-5; D may be TRBD1 (6 bases). Germline values: CDR1 MNHGY, CDR2 SAAAGT. Trimming pared 11 bases from V and 2 bases from J, leaving 16 bases between. The CDR3 extends over 14 amino acids. CDR3 bases: TGTGCCTCATGCGGGGGGCAGCGCAATCAGCCCCAGCATTTT. Translated: CASCGGQRNQPQHF.

This chain connects TRBV6-8 to TRBJ2-1, with 9 bases aligning to TRBD2. Trimming removed 10 bases from V and 7 bases from J; junction bases left unmatched: 11. CDR3 length: 14 amino acids. Germline CDR1 is MNHGY and CDR2 is SAAAGT. In DNA, the CDR3 is TGTGCCATCAACGCGGGGGGGGCGCGGAATGAGCAGTTCTTC. Translation: CAINAGGARNEQFF.

This chain's CDR3 is CASSTREFLAEQYF. CDR3 coding DNA: TGTGCCAGCAGCACGCGGGAGTTCTTGGCCGAGCAGTACTTC. V usage is TRBV7-1 and J usage is TRBJ2-7; TRBD2 agrees at 7 bases. TRBV7-1 has ORF status, its function being uncertain. V dropped 5 bases and J dropped 6; count of bases not matched to a gene: 10. CDR3 length: 14 amino acids.

V is TRBV14 and J is TRBJ1-1, with a weak D call TRBD1 (6 bases). Germline V gene sequence: CDR1 SGHDN, CDR2 FVKESK. With 0 bases removed from V and 5 bases from J, the gap between germline ends came to 19 bases. CDR3 length equals 17 residues. Here the CDR3 reads CASSQDSDSLMGTEAFF. CDR3 nucleotides: TGTGCCAGCAGCCAAGATTCGGACAGCCTGATGGGGACTGAAGCTTTCTTT. The full variable domain, in which reference TRBV14 and TRBJ1-1 provide the parts outside the CDR3, is EAGVTQFPSHSVIEKGQTVTLRCDPISGHDNLYWYRRVMGKEIKFLLHFVKESKQDESGMPNNRFLAERTGGTYSTLKVQPAELEDSGVYFCASSQDSDSLMGTEAFFGQGTRLTVV.

The rearrangement joins TRBV29-1 to TRBJ2-1, with 9 bases identical to TRBD1. CDR1 and CDR2 (germline): SQVTM, ANQGSEA. There are 13 residues in the CDR3. Trimming cost V 6 bases and J 8 bases; bases outside gene matches: 8. In nucleotides, the CDR3 is TGCAGCGTCGAGGGGACAGGGTATGATGAGCAGTTCTTC. Protein: CSVEGTGYDEQFF.

The V and J genes are TRBV11-3 and TRBJ2-1; 9 positions match TRBD2. The germline gives CDR1 SGHNT, CDR2 YENEEA. The junction had 4 bases not matched to a gene; V was cut back by 1 base and J by 3 bases. There are 16 residues in the CDR3. The chain's CDR3 is CASSLGVAGDYNEQFF. Written as DNA, the CDR3 is TGTGCCAGCAGCTTAGGAGTAGCGGGAGACTACAATGAGCAGTTCTTC.

The chain combines TRBV11-3 with TRBJ1-5; D may be TRBD1 (5 bases). Germline CDR1 is SGHNT and CDR2 is YENEEA. The V gene lost 5 bases and the J gene lost 3 bases, with 17 bases spanning the gap. This CDR3 contains 16 residues. The CDR3 protein is CASSRDGQGTNQPQHF. The DNA for the CDR3 is TGTGCCAGCAGCCGTGATGGTCAGGGCACCAATCAGCCCCAGCATTTT.

The chain has TRBV19 and TRBJ2-1; 9 bases line up with TRBD1. Germline trimming cut 7 bases from V and 6 bases from J; bases unmatched to any gene: 10. CDR3 length: 15 residues. Germline CDR1 and CDR2: LNHDA and SQIVND (reference sequence). The chain's CDR3 is CASNIGQGRSNEQFF. CDR3 in DNA: TGTGCCAGTAATATCGGACAGGGGAGAAGCAATGAGCAGTTCTTC.

V usage is TRBV11-3 and J usage is TRBJ2-2; the D gene is possibly TRBD2 (5 bases). This CDR3 has 15 residues. Germline V CDR1 and CDR2: SGHNT, YENEEA. The ends were cut back, 5 bases at V and 4 bases at J, with 14 bases in the middle. The CDR3 protein is CASSLPRVGTGELFF. In DNA form, the CDR3 reads TGTGCCAGCAGCCTTCCGCGGGTGGGCACCGGGGAGCTGTTTTTT.

This chain uses TRBV10-1 with TRBJ2-7; a possible D gene is TRBD2 (6 bases). CDR1 is WNHNN, CDR2 SYGVQD, per germline (reference sequence). Trimming pared 3 bases from V and 5 bases from J, leaving 17 bases between. This CDR3 region has 15 residues. CDR3 region: CASSDPGRRVHEQYF. The CDR3 region has the DNA TGCGCCAGCAGTGACCCGGGCCGGAGGGTCCACGAGCAGTACTTC.

The sample holds a few counts of this clone. The chain's CDR3 is CASSQELTGNTIYF. CDR3 DNA: TGCGCCAGCAGCCAAGAGCTGACTGGAAACACCATATATTTT. This chain uses TRBV23-1 with TRBJ1-3; no clear D. TRBV23-1 is labeled an ORF, and its function is uncertain. This CDR3 region has 14 residues. V lost 6 bases and J lost 2, with 11 bases in between.